This record covers a single TCR beta chain. Its target is unknown. This record comes from a study of T cell responses to AZD1222 COVID-19 vaccine. General study findings and limits: With dominance at 160-218 and 743-854, vaccine-associated CD4 TCRs spanned spike.

CDR3 size: 15 residues. The ends lost 2 bases at V and 10 bases at J; junction bases unmatched: 7. Germline lookup yields CDR1 MNHEY and CDR2 SVGAGI. Profiled with immunoSEQ multiplex PCR; TCRdb holds only in-frame clones, not every one. The repertoire holds about 160,000 clones, with 88% as singletons. This TCR came from an adult in good health. The chain carries TRBV6-5 and TRBJ1-6; 8 bases align to TRBD1. Sample: peripheral blood, taken on day 0 of AZD1222 vaccination. CDR3 sequence reads: CASSYTDRGGSPLHF. CDR3 nucleotides: TGTGCCAGCAGTTACACCGACAGGGGAGGATCACCCCTCCACTTT.